These 10 T cell receptor beta chains originate from one sample sequenced in a study of cytomegalovirus exposure and HLA in healthy donors. The primer mix had 60 Vbeta and 13 Jbeta primers. Sequencing was performed with immunoSEQ multiplex PCR; in TCRdb, only in-frame clones are kept and a portion is missing. In the table there are approximately 150,000 clones, approximately 71% of which are singletons. The sequencing sample was made of PBMCs. The source of these receptors is a male donor in good health and CMV-seronegative.

The chain uses TRBV2 and TRBJ1-1; D unclear. CDR1 and CDR2 (germline): SNHLY, FYNNEI. There are 14 residues in the CDR3. V lost 6 bases to trimming and J lost 0 bases, with 11 bases between them. CDR3 DNA: TGTGCCAGCAGGGCCCAGTCATTGAACACTGAAGCTTTCTTT. As protein: CASRAQSLNTEAFF.

As DNA, the CDR3 is TGTGCCAGCAGCAAAACAGGGGGCTATGGCTACACCTTC. Protein: CASSKTGGYGYTF. This chain links TRBV7-8 with TRBJ1-2; 8 bases map to TRBD1. The junction had 3 bases not matched to a gene; V was cut back by 5 bases and J by 4 bases. Germline V gene lookup returns CDR1 SGHVS and CDR2 FQNEAQ. This CDR3 has 13 amino acids.

The rearrangement joins TRBV11-2 to TRBJ2-1; 9 bases are shared with TRBD2. The CDR3 has 16 residues. CDR1 is SGHAT and CDR2 is FQNNGV in the germline V gene. V gave up 0 bases and J gave up 8 bases; unmatched junction bases: 8. In nucleotides, the CDR3 is TGTGCCAGCAGCTTAGAGGCGGGAGGGCCATTCGATGAGCAGTTCTTC. Protein: CASSLEAGGPFDEQFF.

This chain connects TRBV19 to TRBJ1-5, with no clear D. The CDR3 runs to 12 residues. Per germline, CDR1 LNHDA and CDR2 SQIVND (reference sequence). The V and J ends lost 7 bases and 6 bases respectively, with 10 bases between them. The CDR3, as DNA: TGTGCCAGTACGGGGTGGACTCAGCCCCAGCATTTT. Protein: CASTGWTQPQHF.

This chain joins TRBV9 and TRBJ2-1; 8 bases are shared with TRBD2. CDR1 SGDLS and CDR2 YYNGEE come from the germline V gene. The CDR3 totals 15 residues. Trimming cost V 0 bases and J 9 bases; bases outside gene matches: 8. CDR3 amino acids: CASSVVLAGESEQFF. CDR3 in DNA: TGTGCCAGCAGCGTAGTGCTAGCGGGCGAATCTGAGCAGTTCTTC.

V gene TRBV21-1 combines with J gene TRBJ2-1; TRBD2, the D gene given by the table, was not confirmed from the DNA. TRBV21-1 is flagged as a pseudogene. The CDR3 extends over 15 amino acids. For the CDR3, the DNA is TGTGCCAGCAGCAAACCCCGGGACTGTGACAATGAGCAGTTCTTC. It translates to CASSKPRDCDNEQFF.

The chain recombines TRBV6-5 with TRBJ2-1; 7 nucleotides match TRBD2. The CDR3 loop spans 15 amino acids. CDR1 and CDR2 from the germline V gene are MNHEY and SVGAGI. J lost 1 base, V lost 4 bases, and 4 bases had no gene match. In nucleotides, the CDR3 is TGTGCCAGCAGTTCCCTAGCGGAATCCTACAATGAGCAGTTCTTC. Residues: CASSSLAESYNEQFF.

This chain joins TRBV7-9 and TRBJ2-7; D is unresolved. Trimming pared 2 bases from V and 4 bases from J, leaving 6 bases between. Germline lookup yields CDR1 SEHNR and CDR2 FQNEAQ (reference sequence). The CDR3 spans 12 residues. The CDR3 spells CASSLPSYEQYF. As DNA, the CDR3 is TGTGCCAGCAGCTTACCCAGTTACGAGCAGTACTTC.

This rearrangement joins TRBV19 to TRBJ2-3; 8 bases fit TRBD2. In germline, CDR1 is LNHDA, CDR2 SQIVND (reference sequence). Trimming at V came to 5 bases and at J to 0 bases, leaving 7 bases not matched to a gene. The CDR3 has 16 residues. The CDR3 DNA reads as TGTGCCAGTAGTGATAGGCTAGCGGGTAGCACAGATACGCAGTATTTT. Amino acid sequence: CASSDRLAGSTDTQYF.

The rearrangement uses TRBV6-5 and TRBJ1-6, with D maybe TRBD1 (5 bases). CDR1 MNHEY and CDR2 SVGAGI come from the germline V gene. V was clipped by 0 bases and J by 6 bases, with 9 bases between them. The CDR3 is 15 residues long. The CDR3 loop reads CASSYSGLINSPLHF. The CDR3 coding sequence is TGTGCCAGCAGTTACTCGGGACTGATTAATTCACCCCTCCACTTT.